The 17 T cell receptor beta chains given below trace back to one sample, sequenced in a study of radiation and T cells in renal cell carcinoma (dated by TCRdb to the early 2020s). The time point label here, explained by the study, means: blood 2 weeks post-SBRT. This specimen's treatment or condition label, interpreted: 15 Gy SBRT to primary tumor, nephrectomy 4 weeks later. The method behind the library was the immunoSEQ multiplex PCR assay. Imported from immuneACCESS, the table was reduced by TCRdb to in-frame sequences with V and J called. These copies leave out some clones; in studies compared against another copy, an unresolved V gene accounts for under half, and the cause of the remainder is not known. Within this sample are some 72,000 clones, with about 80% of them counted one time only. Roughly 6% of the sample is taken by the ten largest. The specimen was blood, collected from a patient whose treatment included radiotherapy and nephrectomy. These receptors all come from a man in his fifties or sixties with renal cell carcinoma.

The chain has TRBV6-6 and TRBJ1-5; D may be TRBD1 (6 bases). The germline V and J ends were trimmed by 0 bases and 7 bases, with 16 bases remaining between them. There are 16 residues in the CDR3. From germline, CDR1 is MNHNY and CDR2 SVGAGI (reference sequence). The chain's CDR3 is CASSYSIEGGRQPQHF. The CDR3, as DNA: TGTGCCAGCAGTTACTCGATTGAGGGGGGAAGGCAGCCCCAGCATTTT.

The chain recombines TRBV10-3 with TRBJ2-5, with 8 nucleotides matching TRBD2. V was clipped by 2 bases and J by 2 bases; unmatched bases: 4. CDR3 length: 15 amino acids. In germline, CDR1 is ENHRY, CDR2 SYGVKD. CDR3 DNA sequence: TGTGCCATCAGTGAGCCCGGGGGGGCGCAAGAGACCCAGTACTTC. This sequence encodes CAISEPGGAQETQYF.

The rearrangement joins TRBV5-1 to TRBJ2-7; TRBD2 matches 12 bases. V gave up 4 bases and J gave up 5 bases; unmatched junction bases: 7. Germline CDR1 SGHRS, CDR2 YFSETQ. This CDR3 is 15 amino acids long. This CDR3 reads CASSKGLAGLNEQYF. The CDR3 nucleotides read TGCGCCAGCAGCAAGGGACTAGCGGGTCTCAACGAGCAGTACTTC.

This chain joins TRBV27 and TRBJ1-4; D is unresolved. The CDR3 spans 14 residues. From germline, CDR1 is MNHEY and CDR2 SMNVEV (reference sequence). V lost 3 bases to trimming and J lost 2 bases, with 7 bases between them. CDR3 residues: CASSFTNTNEKLFF. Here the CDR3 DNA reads TGTGCCAGCAGTTTTACAAATACTAATGAAAAACTGTTTTTT.

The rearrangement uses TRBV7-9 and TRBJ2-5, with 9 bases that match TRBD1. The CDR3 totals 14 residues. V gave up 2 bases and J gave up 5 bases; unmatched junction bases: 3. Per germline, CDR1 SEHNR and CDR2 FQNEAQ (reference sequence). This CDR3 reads CASSLNRGLETQYF. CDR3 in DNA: TGTGCCAGCAGCTTAAACAGGGGGCTGGAGACCCAGTACTTC. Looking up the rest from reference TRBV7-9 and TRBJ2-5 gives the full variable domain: DTGVSQNPRHKITKRGQNVTFRCDPISEHNRLYWYRQTLGQGPEFLTYFQNEAQLEKSRLLSDRFSAERPKGSFSTLEIQRTEQGDSAMYLCASSLNRGLETQYFGPGTRLLVL.

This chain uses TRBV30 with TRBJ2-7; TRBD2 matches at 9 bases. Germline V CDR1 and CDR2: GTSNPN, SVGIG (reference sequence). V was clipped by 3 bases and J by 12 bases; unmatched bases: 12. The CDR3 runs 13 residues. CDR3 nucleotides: TGTGCCTGGAGCCCTGGACTAGCGAGGGGCACGTACTTC. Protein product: CAWSPGLARGTYF.

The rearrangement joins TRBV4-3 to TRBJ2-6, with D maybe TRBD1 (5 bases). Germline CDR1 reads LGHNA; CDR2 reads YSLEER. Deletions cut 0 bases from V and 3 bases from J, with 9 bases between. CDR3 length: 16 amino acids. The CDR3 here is CASSQDPGNGANVLTF. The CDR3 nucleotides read TGCGCCAGCAGCCAAGATCCAGGGAATGGGGCCAACGTCCTGACTTTC.

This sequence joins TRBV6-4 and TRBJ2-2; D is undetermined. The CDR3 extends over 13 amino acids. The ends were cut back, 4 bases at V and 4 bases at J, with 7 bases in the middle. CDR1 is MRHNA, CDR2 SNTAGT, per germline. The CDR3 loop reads CASSGEPTGELFF. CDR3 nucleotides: TGTGCCAGCAGTGGAGAGCCCACCGGGGAGCTGTTTTTT.

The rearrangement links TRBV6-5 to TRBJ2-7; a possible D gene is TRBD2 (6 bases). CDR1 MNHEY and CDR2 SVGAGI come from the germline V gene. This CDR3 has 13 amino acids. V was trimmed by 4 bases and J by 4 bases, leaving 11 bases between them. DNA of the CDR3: TGTGCCAGCAGTTTGTGGGGGGAGTACGAGCAGTACTTC. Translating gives CASSLWGEYEQYF.

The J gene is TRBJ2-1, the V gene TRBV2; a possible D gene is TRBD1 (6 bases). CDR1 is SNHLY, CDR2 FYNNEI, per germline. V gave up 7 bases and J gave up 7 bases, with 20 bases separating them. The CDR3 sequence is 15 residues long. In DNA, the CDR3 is TGTGCCAGCACCTCGACCGGTTCAGGGGTGAATGAGCAGTTCTTC. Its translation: CASTSTGSGVNEQFF.

CDR3 DNA: TGTGCCAGCAGTTCCGACAGGGGGCTCGGCTACACCTTC. Its protein is CASSSDRGLGYTF. The chain combines TRBV7-2 with TRBJ1-2; 10 bases match TRBD1. J lost 8 bases, V lost 6 bases, and 6 bases had no gene match. CDR1 is SGHTA, CDR2 FQGNSA, per germline. The CDR3 length is 13 residues.

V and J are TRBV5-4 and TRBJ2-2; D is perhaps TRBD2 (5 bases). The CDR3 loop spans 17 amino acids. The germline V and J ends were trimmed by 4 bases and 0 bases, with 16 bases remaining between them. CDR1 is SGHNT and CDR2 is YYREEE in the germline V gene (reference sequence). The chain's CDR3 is CASSPLRRGSNTGELFF. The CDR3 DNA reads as TGTGCCAGCAGCCCCCTAAGGCGCGGGTCGAACACCGGGGAGCTGTTTTTT.

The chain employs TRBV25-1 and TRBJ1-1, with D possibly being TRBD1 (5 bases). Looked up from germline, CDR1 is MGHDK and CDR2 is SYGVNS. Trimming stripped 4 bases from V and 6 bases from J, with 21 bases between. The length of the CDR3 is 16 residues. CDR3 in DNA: TGTGCCAGCAGTGCCCGAGGTGGGGCCGGGAGGGCTGAAGCTTTCTTT. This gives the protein CASSARGGAGRAEAFF.

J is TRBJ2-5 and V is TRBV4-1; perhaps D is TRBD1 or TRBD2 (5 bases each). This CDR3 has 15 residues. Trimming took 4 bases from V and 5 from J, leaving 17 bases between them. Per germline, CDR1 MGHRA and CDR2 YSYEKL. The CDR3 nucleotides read TGCGCCAGCAGCCCGATTACCTCCGGGACCGAGACCCAGTACTTC. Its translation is CASSPITSGTETQYF.

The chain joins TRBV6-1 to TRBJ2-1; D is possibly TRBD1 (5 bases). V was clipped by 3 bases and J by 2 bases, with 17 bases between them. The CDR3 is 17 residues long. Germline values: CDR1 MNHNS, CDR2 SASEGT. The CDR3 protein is CASSETTVISPYNEQFF. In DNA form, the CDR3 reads TGTGCCAGCAGTGAGACGACAGTAATCTCACCCTACAATGAGCAGTTCTTC.

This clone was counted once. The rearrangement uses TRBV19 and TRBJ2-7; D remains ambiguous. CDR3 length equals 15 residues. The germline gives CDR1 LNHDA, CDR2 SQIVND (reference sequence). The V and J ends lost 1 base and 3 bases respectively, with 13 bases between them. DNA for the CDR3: TGTGCCAGTAGTATAGTCGACGGGCCGAACTACGAGCAGTACTTC. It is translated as CASSIVDGPNYEQYF.

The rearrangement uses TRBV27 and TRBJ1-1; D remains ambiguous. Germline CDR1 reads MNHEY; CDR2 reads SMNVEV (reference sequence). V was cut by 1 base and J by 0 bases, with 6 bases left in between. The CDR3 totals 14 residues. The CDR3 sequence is CASSLFRMNTEAFF. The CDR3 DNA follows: TGTGCCAGCAGTTTATTTCGTATGAACACTGAAGCTTTCTTT.